This T cell receptor beta chain was found in a study of T cells in Graves' hyperthyroidism and ophthalmopathy (dated by TCRdb to about 2019). In terms of the full investigation: Peripheral blood samples were taken at the time of initial diagnosis, prior to any treatment. A discovery cohort of about a hundred patients, about 40 with Graves' ophthalmopathy and about 60 with stable Graves' hyperthyroidism, was used to find distinguishing TCR V-J signatures. Prospective prediction of ophthalmopathy was tested in an independent validation cohort of fewer than 20 hyperthyroidism patients and 17 patients who later progressed to ophthalmopathy. The 75 to 100 discovery patients were randomly split 7:3 into training and test sets. The study also compared thyroid tissue and blood T-cell repertoires from about six Graves' hyperthyroidism patients. Once sampling was done, hyperthyroidism patients were given methimazole at a starting dose of 30 mg daily, whereas ophthalmopathy patients were given high-dose intravenous methylprednisolone. According to the paper, TCR Vbeta CDR3 sequencing was carried out on approximately 140 peripheral blood samples, which came from under 50 ophthalmopathy, 80 or so hyperthyroidism and about 17 progressor patients. The investigation overall reported the following: No statistical method was used to fix the sample size in advance, and group allocation was not hidden from the investigators. In validation, the model predicted progression to ophthalmopathy with just under 71% sensitivity and 72% to 85% specificity, a median of around 6.6 months before onset. A 13 V-J signature model separated ophthalmopathy from stable hyperthyroidism, with about 90% sensitivity and about 81% specificity in cross-validation and 80%/75% in testing. Blood samples also contained most of the expanded thyroid clonotypes (frequency above 0.001), which suggests that blood repertoires may reflect thyroid immune responses.

Ophthalmopathy patients had moderately to severely active disease, with a Clinical Activity Score of 3 or more, a NOSPECS grade of 4 or more, and a disease duration of less than 3 months. Any patient with an uncontrolled infection, another autoimmune disease, pregnancy or lactation was excluded. Diagnoses were established on the basis of clinical symptoms, serum thyroxine and TRAb, thyroid ultrasound, and orbital computed tomography. PBMCs were isolated from roughly 10 ml of fresh peripheral blood by Ficoll-Paque density gradient centrifugation. Total RNA was extracted with Trizol reagent, and quality was checked on an Agilent 2100 Bioanalyzer. Unmatched junction bases come to 6, with V trimmed by 2 bases and J by 7 bases. Via the germline V gene, CDR1 is MNHEY and CDR2 SVGAGI. From cysteine to phenylalanine, the CDR3 is 15 amino acids long. Solely the CDR3 DNA is kept, with 45 bases framed from the first base.

TCR beta CDR3 regions were amplified from RNA transcripts. The TCR CDR3 was subjected to a first round of RT-PCR using the HTBI primer set and the Qiagen OneStep RT-PCR kit. A second multiplex PCR round built the libraries, followed by size selection and purification. Libraries were sequenced paired-end with 100 bp reads on an Illumina HiSeq2000. Under the source paper's analysis protocol: SOAPnuke was used to process the raw data, with reads discarded if the reads contained adapters or uncalled bases, had a mean Phred below 15, or lacked an exact constant-primer or identifier match. High-quality paired reads were merged with COPE v1.2.5, and unique nucleotide sequences were defined as clonotypes. Clonotypes were aligned to IMGT TRBV, TRBD and TRBJ reference segments using MiTCR v1.1. Analysis was restricted to V-J combinations with a frequency above 0.0001, which covered 99% to 99.2% of repertoires. A TCS score was defined as the ratio between F50 (clonal expansion) and ExV (chaos), using BLOSUM62-based TCRdist between CDR3 peptides within each V-J. Welch's t-statistics and random forest reduced approximately 520 V-J features to 10 to 15, which were used in a naive Bayes classifier (R e1071). Using fastp trimming at Q25 and MiXCR clonotype assembly, TCRdb reanalyzed the public sequencing data and kept in-frame beta chains. Each entry is one CDR3 protein sequence, shown with its most common DNA and genes. TCRdb assigned the V and J calls; the authors' analysis was not used. This sample is represented by 250,000 to 300,000 distinct CDR3 sequences; over 15% of them were singletons. The ten largest account for approximately 60% of the sample.

This clonotype has a count of ten or more. Its antigen target is currently unknown. It has no much larger one-base neighbor in the sample; base qualities were not kept. The TCR comes from a woman aged 60-75 years with Graves' ophthalmopathy. The sequence links TRBV6-5 to TRBJ2-1, and TRBD2 aligns with 9 junction nucleotides. What was sequenced was blood. The DNA sequence reads TGTGCCAGCAGTTACGGAGCGGGGGGTGGTAATGAGCAGTTCTTC. Its protein product is CASSYGAGGGNEQFF.